The 13 T cell receptor beta chains below come from one sample, sequenced in a study of blood T cell repertoires in COVID-19. Data came from immunoSEQ multiplex PCR; TCRdb stores just in-frame clones and leaves some out. The sample records roughly 200,000 clones, about 86% being singletons. The specimen sequenced was peripheral blood. The receptors here all came from a woman between 45 and 65 years old with COVID-19, enrolled during active disease.

The chain links TRBV24-1 to TRBJ1-2; D gene ambiguous. V was pared by 3 bases and J by 5 bases, with 9 bases between. Germline CDR1 is KGHDR and CDR2 is SFDVKD. The length of the CDR3 is 13 residues. For the CDR3, the DNA is TGTGCCACCAGTGATCCCTTCAGATATGGCTACACCTTC. Its protein product is CATSDPFRYGYTF.

This chain joins TRBV3-1 (or the pseudogene TRBV3-2) and TRBJ2-3; 10 nucleotides match TRBD2. CDR1 LGHDT and CDR2 YNNKEL come from the germline V gene (reference sequence). This CDR3 comprises 15 residues. V lost 3 bases and J lost 4; bases outside the gene matches: 4. The CDR3 sequence is CASSHSSGSPDTQYF. The CDR3 DNA follows: TGTGCCAGCAGCCACTCTAGCGGGAGCCCAGATACGCAGTATTTT.

This sequence joins TRBV5-1 and TRBJ1-5, with D tentatively TRBD1 (5 bases). V lost 2 bases, J lost 6 bases, and 9 bases lay in between. The CDR3 is 13 residues long. Germline V gives CDR1 SGHRS, CDR2 YFSETQ. The CDR3 DNA follows: TGCGCCAGCAGCTTCGAAGGGGCTCAGCCCCAGCATTTT. Translation gives CASSFEGAQPQHF.

The chain recombines TRBV5-6 with TRBJ1-2, with TRBD1 matching over 7 bases. Trimming removed 4 bases from V and 3 bases from J; junction bases left unmatched: 6. The length of the CDR3 is 14 residues. Per germline, CDR1 SGHDT and CDR2 YYEEEE. CDR3 amino acids: CASSLDRADYGYTF. The CDR3 bases are TGTGCCAGCAGCCTCGACAGGGCAGACTATGGCTACACCTTC.

This rearrangement joins TRBV11-2 to TRBJ2-5; tentatively, D is TRBD1 (6 bases). CDR1 and CDR2 (germline): SGHAT, FQNNGV. This CDR3 spans 17 amino acids. V was cut by 1 base and J by 5 bases, with 20 bases left in between. The CDR3 sequence is CASSLGTDRIQWETQYF. The CDR3 DNA follows: TGTGCCAGCAGCTTAGGGACAGACAGGATTCAATGGGAGACCCAGTACTTC. Combining the CDR3 with reference TRBV11-2 and TRBJ2-5 gives the whole variable domain EAGVAQSPRYKIIEKRQSVAFWCNPISGHATLYWYQQILGQGPKLLIQFQNNGVVDDSQLPKDRFSAERLKGVDSTLKIQPAKLEDSAVYLCASSLGTDRIQWETQYFGPGTRLLVL.

This chain uses TRBV6-5 with TRBJ1-2; possibly TRBD1 for D (5 bases). Deletions cut 2 bases from V and 8 bases from J, with 18 bases between. The V gene's germline CDR1 is MNHEY and CDR2 SVGAGI. The CDR3 has 15 amino acids. CDR3 DNA: TGTGCCAGCAGTTACGACACTCAGGGTTTCGGAGGCTACACCTTC. Amino acid sequence: CASSYDTQGFGGYTF.

The V call is TRBV5-1, the J call TRBJ1-1; D gene ambiguous. The germline CDR1 and CDR2 sequences are SGHRS and YFSETQ. CDR3 length equals 14 residues. V lost 0 bases, J lost 5 bases, and 11 bases lay in between. The CDR3 is CASSLAVGGTEAFF. CDR3 DNA sequence: TGCGCCAGCAGCTTGGCTGTTGGAGGGACTGAAGCTTTCTTT.

This sequence joins TRBV7-2 and TRBJ1-1; D is possibly TRBD1 (6 bases). Germline V gene data show CDR1 as SGHTA and CDR2 as FQGNSA. The CDR3 is 13 residues long. V was cut by 5 bases and J by 7 bases, with 14 bases left in between. This CDR3 reads CASSLKGGNEAFF. The CDR3 DNA reads TGTGCCAGCAGCCTGAAGGGGGGGAATGAAGCTTTCTTT.

This rearrangement joins TRBV10-1 to TRBJ1-2; 9 nucleotides agree with TRBD1. V lost 3 bases and J lost 8; bases outside the gene matches: 4. The CDR3 contains 13 residues. Germline V lookup: CDR1 WNHNN, CDR2 SYGVQD (reference sequence). The CDR3 DNA sequence: TGCGCCAGCAGTGAACAGGGGGCGAGAGGCTACACCTTC. It codes for CASSEQGARGYTF.

The chain is built from TRBV7-9 and TRBJ1-2; D gene ambiguous. There are 14 residues in the CDR3. The V gene lost 2 bases and the J gene lost 7 bases, with 14 bases spanning the gap. From germline, CDR1 is SEHNR and CDR2 FQNEAQ (reference sequence). Here the CDR3 reads CASSLMVDAGGYTF. The CDR3 DNA sequence: TGTGCCAGCAGCTTAATGGTCGATGCGGGTGGCTACACCTTC.

V usage is TRBV10-3 and J usage is TRBJ1-5; D is unresolved. The CDR3 length is 12 residues. The germline CDR1 and CDR2 sequences are ENHRY and SYGVKD. Trimming shortened V by 5 bases and J by 3 bases, and 5 bases separated the two germline ends. The CDR3 region has the DNA TGTGCCATCAGTCAGGTCAATCAGCCCCAGCATTTT. This encodes CAISQVNQPQHF.

This chain connects TRBV30 to TRBJ2-7; 7 bases are shared with TRBD2. Germline loops: CDR1 GTSNPN, CDR2 SVGIG (reference sequence). The CDR3 has 15 residues. The J segment lost 2 bases and the V segment lost 0 bases, leaving 7 bases of the junction unmatched. The DNA for the CDR3 is TGTGCCTGGAGTGTAAGAGGACTAGGCCCCTACGAGCAGTACGTC. Encoded protein: CAWSVRGLGPYEQYV.

The chain links TRBV7-6 to TRBJ2-3; D perhaps matches TRBD1 (5 bases). This CDR3 contains 15 residues. From germline, CDR1 is SGHVS and CDR2 FNYEAQ. V was pared by 0 bases and J by 4 bases, with 11 bases between. The DNA for the CDR3 is TGTGCCAGCAGCTTAGCCCCGACAGCCTCAGATACGCAGTATTTT. It translates to CASSLAPTASDTQYF.